This T cell receptor beta chain was sequenced in a study of shared clonotypes between healthy human individuals. As for the study in general: For every donor, three CD4 naive, three CD4 memory, two CD8 naive and one CD8 memory plates were used.

All the donors were Caucasian adults who lived in Nashville, Tennessee. Assay: immunoSEQ multiplex PCR; the TCRdb copy retains only in-frame clones and omits some. Of millions of clones in the sample, approximately 93% were seen once. From germline, CDR1 is SQVTM and CDR2 ANQGSEA. The CDR3 spans 13 residues. Trimming cost V 6 bases and J 5 bases, with 17 bases left between them. This receptor was taken from a man younger than 35 in good health. Some clones in this sample may be carry-over from other donors' samples. V usage is TRBV29-1 and J usage is TRBJ2-7; tentatively, D is TRBD2 (5 bases). Sequenced: naive CD4+ T cells from PBMCs. Regarding subset: CD45RA+ positively selected. The CDR3 coding sequence is TGCAGCGTGGCAGGACTCCTCCTAAACGAGCAGTACTTC. This encodes CSVAGLLLNEQYF.